Listed below are T cell receptor beta chains from one sample, sequenced in a study of beta chain features in type 1 diabetes. The repertoire was sequenced with immunoSEQ multiplex PCR; TCRdb's copy has only in-frame clones and lacks some. The data hold around 300,000 clones, with 8% observed a single time. Sequencing was performed on central memory CD4+ T cells from blood. The source is a woman younger than 35 in good health. Both conserved end residues are part of each CDR3. D genes are given only for firm matches. Clone size is stated in some rows and not others, as once, few, many or a class when expanded.

d_call,v_call,clone_size,j_call,cdr3_nt,cdr3_aa
.,TRBV27,.,TRBJ2-1,TGTGCCAGCAGTCGCCTCTACAATGAGCAGTTCTTC,CASSRLYNEQFF
.,TRBV9,.,TRBJ2-3,TGTGCCAGCAGCGCATATGCACAGACAGATACGCAGTATTTT,CASSAYAQTDTQYF
.,TRBV30,few,TRBJ2-7,TGTGCCTGGACAGGGACCTACGAGCAGTACTTC,CAWTGTYEQYF
TRBD1,TRBV29-1,.,TRBJ2-2,TGCAGCGTTGAAAGGCGGTCACAGGGGGCGCCCGGGGAGCTGTTTTTT,CSVERRSQGAPGELFF
TRBD1,TRBV6-4,.,TRBJ1-6,TGTGCCAGCAGCTCCGGGACAGTTAATTCACCCCTCCACTTT,CASSSGTVNSPLHF
.,TRBV6-1,.,TRBJ2-6,TGTGCCAGCAGTGCCACCTGGAGCTCTGGGGCCAACGTCCTGACTTTC,CASSATWSSGANVLTF
.,TRBV18,.,TRBJ2-5,TGTGCCAGCTCACTCCAGACAGGACCTCAAGAGACCCAGTACTTC,CASSLQTGPQETQYF
.,TRBV5-6,.,TRBJ1-2,TGTGCCAGCAGCTCGTTCGGGGTGTCCGACTATGGCTACACCTTC,CASSSFGVSDYGYTF
.,TRBV28,many,TRBJ1-2,TGTGCCAGCAGAGGTCCAATCGGCTATGGCTACACCTTC,CASRGPIGYGYTF
TRBD2,TRBV6-6,few,TRBJ2-5,TGTGCCAGCAGTCCTACTCAGCGGGGGGGCGGGAAGACCCAGTACTTC,CASSPTQRGGGKTQYF
.,TRBV7-2,.,TRBJ1-2,TGTGCCAGCAGCACAGGATCGGGCGGCTACACCTTC,CASSTGSGGYTF
TRBD1,TRBV11-2,few,TRBJ1-6,TGTGCCAGCAGTCATGGACAGGGTTTCTATAATTCACCCCTCCACTTT,CASSHGQGFYNSPLHF
TRBD1,TRBV5-4,few,TRBJ2-5,TGTGCCAGCAGCTCACGACGGGACAGCCAAGAGACCCAGTACTTC,CASSSRRDSQETQYF
TRBD1,TRBV2,few,TRBJ2-3,TGTGCCAGCAGTCCCGGGACAGGGGGCACAGATACGCAGTATTTT,CASSPGTGGTDTQYF
.,TRBV5-1,few,TRBJ2-2,TGCGCCAGCAGCCCCTTGGGGGGCGGGACCGGGGAGCTGTTTTTT,CASSPLGGGTGELFF
.,TRBV4-1,few,TRBJ1-5,TGCGCCAGCAGCCAAGATCCCACCGTTCGGGGCAATCAGCCCCAGCATTTT,CASSQDPTVRGNQPQHF
TRBD1,TRBV19,few,TRBJ1-5,TGTGCCAGTAGGAGACAGGGGGCGAACAATCAGCCCCAGCATTTT,CASRRQGANNQPQHF
.,TRBV7-6,few,TRBJ2-2,TGTGCCAGCAGCTTAGATTGGATCACCGGGGAGCTGTTTTTT,CASSLDWITGELFF
TRBD1,TRBV5-1,once,TRBJ1-5,TGCGCCAGCAGCTTCGGACAGGAAGGACAGCCCCAGCATTTT,CASSFGQEGQPQHF
TRBD2,TRBV30,many,TRBJ2-7,TGTGCCTGGTTGACTAGCGGGACGGGCTCCTACGAGCAGTACTTC,CAWLTSGTGSYEQYF
.,TRBV7-9,.,TRBJ1-5,TGTGCCAGCAGCCGAGGGTTGAAGAATAGCAATCAGCCCCAGCATTTT,CASSRGLKNSNQPQHF
.,TRBV18,many,TRBJ1-5,TGTGCCAGCTCACCGGGGCAGATTAATCAGCCCCAGCATTTT,CASSPGQINQPQHF
.,TRBV18,few,TRBJ1-2,TGTGCCAGCTCACCAAACTACAGGGACTATGGCTACACCTTC,CASSPNYRDYGYTF
.,TRBV29-1,few,TRBJ1-1,TGCAGCGTTGAGGCCCACAGGTCACCCCGGACGGCTTTCTTT,CSVEAHRSPRTAFF
TRBD1,TRBV5-4,.,TRBJ2-4,TGTGCCAGCAGCTTGGGGGGACAGGGGACGAACATTCAGTACTTC,CASSLGGQGTNIQYF
.,TRBV4-2,few,TRBJ1-1,TGTGCCAGCAGCCCGAACGACGGGGGGCGATACACTGAAGCTTTCTTT,CASSPNDGGRYTEAFF
.,TRBV27,.,TRBJ1-4,TGTGCCAGCAGTTTACAGAGGGTTTCTAATGAAAAACTGTTTTTT,CASSLQRVSNEKLFF
.,TRBV4-3,few,TRBJ1-1,TGCGCCAGCAGCCAATTTCGGGGGGACTTGAACACTGAAGCTTTCTTT,CASSQFRGDLNTEAFF
TRBD2,TRBV2,.,TRBJ2-2,TGTGCCAGCAAGGCGGGGGGCGCGACCACCGGGGAGCTGTTTTTT,CASKAGGATTGELFF
.,TRBV7-2,.,TRBJ2-4,TGTGCCAGCAGCTTATCGGGGTTGGACATTCAGTACTTC,CASSLSGLDIQYF
TRBD1,TRBV9,few,TRBJ2-3,TGTGCCAGCGTGGGACAGGCCCAATCCTCCACAGATACGCAGTATTTT,CASVGQAQSSTDTQYF
.,TRBV28,few,TRBJ1-1,TGTGCCAGCAGCTCGGGCCAGCGGACTGAAGCTTTCTTT,CASSSGQRTEAFF
.,TRBV14,.,TRBJ1-2,TGTGCCAGCAGCCGATTAAGGGAGGGCTACACCTTC,CASSRLREGYTF
.,TRBV9,.,TRBJ2-7,TGTGCCAGCAGCGTCCGGGACGGCTACGAACAGTACTTC,CASSVRDGYEQYF
TRBD1,TRBV27,.,TRBJ2-3,TGTGCCAGCAGCCGTAAAGGGACAGGGCACACAGATACGCAGTATTTT,CASSRKGTGHTDTQYF
TRBD1,TRBV30,.,TRBJ2-7,TGTGCCTGGAGTGATACAGGGGGGTCCTACGAGCAGTACTTC,CAWSDTGGSYEQYF
TRBD1,TRBV29-1,few,TRBJ1-2,TGCAGCGTTGGGGACAGGGGCGACTATCGCTACACCTTC,CSVGDRGDYRYTF
TRBD2,TRBV5-1,few,TRBJ2-1,TGCGCCAGCAGCTTGGGGGACCACGGGACTAGCGGATACAATGAGCAGTTCTTC,CASSLGDHGTSGYNEQFF
.,TRBV19,.,TRBJ2-2,TGTGCCAGTAGTATACAAAACACGAACACCGGGGAGCTGTTTTTT,CASSIQNTNTGELFF
.,TRBV7-9,many,TRBJ1-2,TGTGCCAGCCTGAGACAAACTGATTATGGCTACACCTTC,CASLRQTDYGYTF
.,TRBV5-1,few,TRBJ1-5,TGCGCCAGCAGTCCGGCACTAGGTAGCAATCAGCCCCAGCATTTT,CASSPALGSNQPQHF